Listed below are T cell receptor beta chains from one sample, sequenced in a study of vaccination and CD4 T cells after COVID-19. TCRdb fed the PCR reads into MiXCR, producing one record per CDR3 protein. The data contain some 9,300 distinct CDR3 sequences, 51% of them seen just once; the ten biggest clones take up 20%. Their specific antigens are unknown. The sequenced material came from CD4+ T cells from blood, cultured in vitro. The receptors shown here come from a human donor who had recovered from COVID-19. Each CDR3 is given with its conserved first and last residue. D genes are given only for firm matches. Size tells how often a clone was seen (once, few, many) or the class of an expanded clone, and some rows leave it out.

CDR3 | DNA | J | length | V | size | D
CSARVEGAGEQYF | TGCAGTGCTAGAGTAGAGGGGGCTGGCGAGCAGTACTTC | TRBJ2-7 | 13 | TRBV20-1 | . | TRBD1
CASRGIGENEQFF | TGTGCCAGCAGGGGTATTGGGGAAAATGAGCAGTTCTTC | TRBJ2-1 | 13 | TRBV6-2/TRBV6-3 | . | .
CSARGRQGAGRNQPQHF | TGCAGTGCTAGAGGGAGACAGGGGGCAGGACGCAATCAGCCCCAGCATTTT | TRBJ1-5 | 17 | TRBV20-1 | . | TRBD1
CASSGGGQGQPQHF | TGTGCCAGCAGTGGGGGGGGCCAGGGACAGCCCCAGCATTTT | TRBJ1-5 | 14 | TRBV2 | . | .
CASSFWGGSTDTQYF | TGTGCCAGCAGCTTTTGGGGGGGTAGCACAGATACGCAGTATTTT | TRBJ2-3 | 15 | TRBV7-3 | . | TRBD2
CSAHPGQGAKKLFF | TGCAGTGCACATCCGGGACAGGGGGCGAAAAAACTGTTTTTT | TRBJ1-4 | 14 | TRBV20-1 | few | TRBD1
CSVGHGETQYF | TGCAGTGTAGGACATGGCGAGACCCAGTACTTC | TRBJ2-5 | 11 | TRBV20-1 | . | .
CATSDSPTLGEQFF | TGTGCCACCAGTGATTCCCCGACTTTAGGTGAGCAGTTCTTC | TRBJ2-1 | 14 | TRBV24-1 | . | .
CASTSSGSYNSPLHF | TGTGCCAGCACCTCTAGCGGCAGTTATAATTCACCCCTCCACTTT | TRBJ1-6 | 15 | TRBV27 | few | .
CASSYLSGVRSSYNEQFF | TGTGCCAGCAGTTACTTGTCCGGAGTCAGAAGCTCCTACAATGAGCAGTTCTTC | TRBJ2-1 | 18 | TRBV6-2/TRBV6-3 | . | .
CASSLGTGESPLHF | TGCGCCAGCAGCTTGGGGACAGGGGAATCACCCCTCCACTTT | TRBJ1-6 | 14 | TRBV5-1 | . | TRBD1
CASSPQGGTGNSPLHF | TGTGCCAGCAGTCCCCAGGGGGGAACGGGAAATTCACCCCTCCACTTT | TRBJ1-6 | 16 | TRBV25-1 | . | TRBD1
CAWSAPQFSGNTIYF | TGTGCCTGGAGCGCCCCACAGTTCTCTGGAAACACCATATATTTT | TRBJ1-3 | 15 | TRBV30 | . | .
CASSTGDQPQHF | TGTGCCAGCAGCACAGGAGATCAGCCCCAGCATTTT | TRBJ1-5 | 12 | TRBV6-1 | . | .
CSARATGGTANTGELFF | TGCAGTGCTAGAGCCACGGGTGGGACGGCGAACACCGGGGAGCTGTTTTTT | TRBJ2-2 | 17 | TRBV20-1 | . | .
CASSGGGYGYTF | TGTGCCAGCAGTGGGGGGGGGTATGGCTACACCTTC | TRBJ1-2 | 12 | TRBV25-1 | . | .
CASREEGTEAFF | TGTGCCAGCAGGGAGGAGGGTACTGAAGCTTTCTTT | TRBJ1-1 | 12 | TRBV27 | . | .
CASRGLSSYNSPLHF | TGTGCCAGCAGAGGACTGAGCTCCTATAATTCACCCCTCCACTTT | TRBJ1-6 | 15 | TRBV12-3/TRBV12-4 | . | .
CSARDVVGYGYTF | TGCAGTGCTAGAGACGTGGTTGGATATGGCTACACCTTC | TRBJ1-2 | 13 | TRBV20-1 | . | .
CASSTRQTASEAFF | TGTGCCAGCAGCACACGGCAGACAGCGTCTGAAGCTTTCTTT | TRBJ1-1 | 14 | TRBV9 | once | .